This T cell receptor beta chain was recovered during a study of blood T cell repertoires in COVID-19. After removal of 3 bases from V and 6 bases from J, the junction contained 4 bases not matched to a gene. Per germline, CDR1 LNHNV and CDR2 YYDKDF (reference sequence). The CDR3 loop spans 15 amino acids. Authors' analysis steps: Reference gene primers were amplified, and this amplification served to estimate nucleated cell counts. Clones were sequenced by immunoSEQ multiplex PCR, and TCRdb holds only the in-frame ones, with some missing. V and J calls and clone size are those listed in that table; D and trimming were worked out from the DNA. The table lists 65,000 to 90,000 clones, approximately 80% of them singletons, with less than 8% in the top ten.

Sequenced input: peripheral blood. This TCR was recovered from a woman in her fifties or sixties with acute or convalescent COVID-19. The V gene is TRBV15, the J gene TRBJ1-5, with 11 bases identical to TRBD1. This CDR3 is CATSRDRGLGQPQHF. CDR3 DNA: TGTGCCACCAGCAGGGACAGGGGGCTAGGTCAGCCCCAGCATTTT.